These 31 T cell receptor beta chains were all obtained from the same sample, sequenced in a study of Tregs in tolerant kidney transplant recipients. Some clones are missing from TCRdb's copy, which holds only in-frame ones; the method was immunoSEQ multiplex PCR. The sample has about 110,000 clones; 90% are singletons. The sample in question was CD4+ T cells from blood, obtained before the transplant. The receptors were sampled from a human donor who received a combined kidney and bone marrow transplant.

This chain connects TRBV19 to TRBJ1-6; D is unclear. Germline V gene sequence: CDR1 LNHDA, CDR2 SQIVND (reference sequence). This CDR3 is 12 amino acids long. Trimming stripped 7 bases from V and 6 bases from J, with 7 bases between. The CDR3 nucleotides read TGTGCCAGTACGCGGGGTAATTCACCCCTCCACTTT. Protein: CASTRGNSPLHF.

This chain joins TRBV6-6 and TRBJ1-3; perhaps TRBD1 as D (5 bases). CDR1 and CDR2 from the germline V gene are MNHNY and SVGAGI (reference sequence). The ends were cut back, 6 bases at V and 3 bases at J, with 15 bases in the middle. There are 15 residues in the CDR3. The CDR3 sequence is CASRQSGGGGNTIYF. CDR3 nucleotide sequence: TGTGCCAGCAGACAAAGCGGGGGAGGTGGAAACACCATATATTTT.

This clone showed up just a few times. The chain carries TRBV5-1 and TRBJ2-3; D not resolved. Looked up from germline, CDR1 is SGHRS and CDR2 is YFSETQ. The CDR3 extends over 14 amino acids. V was shortened by 5 bases and J by 2 bases, with 12 bases between the two germline ends. CDR3 loop: CASRQTSSTDTQYF. DNA of the CDR3: TGCGCCAGCAGACAGACATCTTCCACAGATACGCAGTATTTT. The entire variable domain, with the rest obtained from reference TRBV5-1 and TRBJ2-3, is as follows: KAGVTQTPRYLIKTRGQQVTLSCSPISGHRSVSWYQQTPGQGLQFLFEYFSETQRNKGNFPGRFSGRQFSNSRSEMNVSTLELGDSALYLCASRQTSSTDTQYFGPGTRLTVL.

V usage is TRBV11-2 and J usage is TRBJ2-1, with 7 bases identical to TRBD1. The CDR3 contains 19 residues. CDR1 and CDR2 (germline): SGHAT, FQNNGV. The ends lost 2 bases at V and 0 bases at J; junction bases unmatched: 13. The CDR3 is CASSLRASGTVSSYNEQFF. CDR3 coding DNA: TGTGCCAGCAGCTTAAGAGCCTCCGGGACAGTGAGCTCCTACAATGAGCAGTTCTTC.

This chain connects TRBV10-1 to TRBJ2-7; perhaps TRBD1 as D (6 bases). The CDR3 is 14 amino acids. V lost 7 bases and J 3 bases, leaving 16 bases between the germline ends. Germline assignment: CDR1 WNHNN and CDR2 SYGVQD (reference sequence). Written as DNA, the CDR3 is TGCGCCAGCAATTCCGGGACAAGATACTACGAGCAGTACTTC. It encodes CASNSGTRYYEQYF.

The chain carries TRBV9 and TRBJ2-1; 10 positions agree with TRBD2. Trimming took 5 bases from V and 6 from J; bases not matched to a gene: 8. The germline V gene has CDR1 SGDLS and CDR2 YYNGEE. This CDR3 has 15 amino acids. The CDR3 DNA sequence: TGTGCCAGCAGTGATTCTAGCGGGAGCGTCAATGAGCAGTTCTTC. Encoded protein: CASSDSSGSVNEQFF. Supplemented by reference TRBV9 and TRBJ2-1, the full variable domain reads DSGVTQTPKHLITATGQRVTLRCSPRSGDLSVYWYQQSLDQGLQFLIQYYNGEERAKGNILERFSAQQFPDLHSELNLSSLELGDSALYFCASSDSSGSVNEQFFGPGTRLTVL.

The chain carries TRBV4-3 and TRBJ1-3, with D unresolved. The germline V gene encodes CDR1 LGHNA and CDR2 YSLEER. This CDR3 has 15 residues. Trimming left V 4 bases short and J 1 base short, with 11 bases between. In DNA form, the CDR3 reads TGCGCCAGCAGCCCAGGCCGGGGATCTGGAAACACCATATATTTT. Protein product: CASSPGRGSGNTIYF.

This rearrangement joins TRBV9 to TRBJ2-1; TRBD2 matches at 12 bases. The germline gives CDR1 SGDLS, CDR2 YYNGEE. The CDR3 consists of 14 residues. V was pared by 3 bases and J by 11 bases, with 6 bases of the junction left unmatched. The CDR3: CASSASGRASKQFF. The CDR3 DNA sequence: TGTGCCAGCAGCGCTAGCGGGAGGGCCTCCAAGCAGTTCTTC. Drawing the rest from reference TRBV9 and TRBJ2-1, the complete variable domain is DSGVTQTPKHLITATGQRVTLRCSPRSGDLSVYWYQQSLDQGLQFLIQYYNGEERAKGNILERFSAQQFPDLHSELNLSSLELGDSALYFCASSASGRASKQFFGPGTRLTVL.

The gene calls are TRBV5-4 and TRBJ1-2; tentatively, D is TRBD1 (5 bases). V was pared by 1 base and J by 4 bases, with 8 bases between. Germline V gene data show CDR1 as SGHNT and CDR2 as YYREEE (reference sequence). The CDR3 spans 13 residues. The DNA for the CDR3 is TGTGCCAGCAGCTTGCCGGGGGTCTATGGCTACACCTTC. It encodes CASSLPGVYGYTF.

The J gene is TRBJ1-3, the V gene TRBV5-4; TRBD1 is a possible D gene (5 bases). V lost 4 bases and J lost 8, with 13 bases in between. CDR1 is SGHNT and CDR2 is YYREEE in the germline V gene (reference sequence). This CDR3 is 13 amino acids long. CDR3 sequence: CASSGGGVDTIYF. CDR3 DNA: TGTGCCAGCAGCGGTGGGGGGGTGGACACCATATATTTT.

This clone was detected only once. The CDR3 sequence: CAISESGQIGEQFF. The CDR3 DNA sequence: TGTGCCATCAGTGAGTCGGGACAAATCGGGGAGCAGTTCTTC. V usage is TRBV10-3 and J usage is TRBJ2-1; weak D call: TRBD1 (6 bases). The CDR3 sequence is 14 residues long. Germline-derived CDR1 and CDR2 are ENHRY and SYGVKD. V lost 0 bases and J 10 bases, leaving 13 bases between the germline ends.

The rearrangement uses TRBV10-1 and TRBJ2-3; D unresolved. The CDR3 covers 11 residues. Per germline, CDR1 WNHNN and CDR2 SYGVQD (reference sequence). Trimming took off 5 bases at V and 6 bases at J, with 6 bases between the two ends. The CDR3 coding sequence is TGCGCCAGCAGTCGTTCCGATACGCAGTATTTT. It specifies CASSRSDTQYF.

The chain is built from TRBV4-1 and TRBJ2-7; possible D gene TRBD2, 5 bases. Looked up from germline, CDR1 is MGHRA and CDR2 is YSYEKL. V shed 0 bases and J shed 2 bases, with 17 bases lying between them. CDR3 length equals 17 residues. This CDR3 reads CASSQELGAGQAYEQYF. CDR3 DNA: TGCGCCAGCAGCCAAGAACTCGGCGCGGGTCAAGCCTACGAGCAGTACTTC.

The CDR3 reads CASSEARQGEGIQYF. The CDR3 nucleotides are TGTGCCAGCAGTGAAGCAAGACAGGGGGAAGGGATTCAGTACTTC. The chain has TRBV2 and TRBJ2-4, with 9 bases that match TRBD1. Germline CDR1 reads SNHLY; CDR2 reads FYNNEI. CDR3 size: 15 residues. The V and J ends lost 0 bases and 10 bases, in that order; junction bases with no gene match: 7.

The rearrangement uses TRBV30 and TRBJ2-5; a weak D match, TRBD2 (5 bases). In germline, CDR1 is GTSNPN, CDR2 SVGIG (reference sequence). Trimming removed 2 bases at V and 0 bases at J, with 13 bases between. The CDR3 spans 15 residues. In nucleotides, the CDR3 is TGTGCCTGGAGTCAGATGGGAGAATACCAAGAGACCCAGTACTTC. It codes for CAWSQMGEYQETQYF. Full variable domain (missing parts from reference TRBV30 and TRBJ2-5): SQTIHQWPATLVQPVGSPLSLECTVEGTSNPNLYWYRQAAGRGLQLLFYSVGIGQISSEVPQNLSASRPQDRQFILSSKKLLLSDSGFYLCAWSQMGEYQETQYFGPGTRLLVL.

The rearrangement links TRBV7-2 to TRBJ2-2; unclear D gene. The CDR3 loop spans 14 amino acids. The germline gives CDR1 SGHTA, CDR2 FQGNSA. The ends were cut back, 5 bases at V and 5 bases at J, with 12 bases in the middle. The CDR3: CASSPTVVTGELFF. Here the CDR3 DNA reads TGTGCCAGCAGCCCCACGGTGGTTACCGGGGAGCTGTTTTTT.

The chain couples TRBV9 to TRBJ1-6, with 12 bases aligning to TRBD1. Germline lookup yields CDR1 SGDLS and CDR2 YYNGEE. This CDR3 spans 17 amino acids. The V gene end was trimmed by 5 bases and the J gene end by 4 bases; junction bases not matched to a gene: 7. The CDR3 DNA reads as TGTGCCAGCAGAGCTGGGACAGGGGGCCATTATAATTCACCCCTCCACTTT. Its protein product is CASRAGTGGHYNSPLHF.

V is TRBV15 and J is TRBJ2-5; D is undetermined. Trimming cost V 1 base and J 4 bases, with 7 bases left between them. In germline, CDR1 is LNHNV, CDR2 YYDKDF (reference sequence). CDR3 length: 13 residues. The CDR3 sequence: CATSRAQVETQYF. Here the CDR3 DNA reads TGTGCCACCAGCAGAGCCCAGGTAGAGACCCAGTACTTC.

J is TRBJ2-3 and V is TRBV5-1; TRBD2 agrees at 9 bases. The germline gives CDR1 SGHRS, CDR2 YFSETQ. V gave up 0 bases and J gave up 4 bases; unmatched junction bases: 3. The CDR3 is 15 amino acids. The chain's CDR3 is CASSLAGLAADTQYF. The CDR3 DNA reads as TGCGCCAGCAGCTTGGCGGGACTAGCCGCAGATACGCAGTATTTT.

V usage is TRBV19 and J usage is TRBJ2-7; 9 positions agree with TRBD1. V gave up 4 bases and J gave up 4 bases; unmatched junction bases: 5. This CDR3 comprises 14 residues. The germline V gene has CDR1 LNHDA and CDR2 SQIVND (reference sequence). DNA of the CDR3: TGTGCCAGTAGTACGCGGGACAGGGAATACGAGCAGTACTTC. As protein: CASSTRDREYEQYF.

This clone was detected only a few times. Other DNA sequences from this sample encode an identical CDR3 as well. The chain is built from TRBV5-1 and TRBJ1-4, with 10 bases aligning to TRBD1. Per germline, CDR1 SGHRS and CDR2 YFSETQ. Trimming removed 6 bases from V and 2 bases from J; junction bases left unmatched: 4. The CDR3 covers 15 residues. The CDR3: CASKPTGGTNEKLFF. In DNA form, the CDR3 reads TGCGCCAGCAAGCCGACAGGGGGCACTAATGAAAAACTGTTTTTT.

This clone was picked up one time. The J gene is TRBJ2-7, the V gene TRBV28, with a possible D match to TRBD1 (6 bases). V shed 4 bases and J shed 5 bases, with 15 bases lying between them. The CDR3 contains 14 residues. Germline-derived CDR1 and CDR2 are MDHEN and SYDVKM. CDR3 in DNA: TGTGCCAGCAGTTCACAGGGAAGAGACCACGAGCAGTACTTC. It specifies CASSSQGRDHEQYF.

The CDR3 here is CASSPQPAGVSGNTIYF. The CDR3 nucleotides read TGTGCCAGCTCCCCTCAGCCGGCCGGAGTCTCTGGAAACACCATATATTTT. The chain joins TRBV18 to TRBJ1-3; D gene unclear. The CDR3 has 17 amino acids. The V gene's germline CDR1 is KGHSH and CDR2 LQKENI. The V end lost 6 bases, the J end lost 0 bases, and 18 bases lay between the germline ends. Supplemented by reference TRBV18 and TRBJ1-3, the full variable domain reads NAGVMQNPRHLVRRRGQEARLRCSPMKGHSHVYWYRQLPEEGLKFMVYLQKENIIDESGMPKERFSAEFPKEGPSILRIQQVVRGDSAAYFCASSPQPAGVSGNTIYFGEGSWLTVV.

This chain uses TRBV13 with TRBJ2-1, with 9 bases that match TRBD1. The CDR3 runs 15 residues. Losses at the gene ends were 5 bases for V and 5 bases for J; bases not matched to a gene: 7. From germline, CDR1 is PRHDT and CDR2 FYEKMQ (reference sequence). The CDR3 DNA follows: TGTGCCAGCAGCGCATCCGACAGGGGGAACAATGAGCAGTTCTTC. This sequence encodes CASSASDRGNNEQFF. Filled out from reference TRBV13 and TRBJ2-1, the complete variable domain reads AAGVIQSPRHLIKEKRETATLKCYPIPRHDTVYWYQQGPGQDPQFLISFYEKMQSDKGSIPDRFSAQQFSDYHSELNMSSLELGDSALYFCASSASDRGNNEQFFGPGTRLTVL.

The chain is built from TRBV6-1 and TRBJ2-5; 7 nucleotides line up with TRBD1. With V trimmed by 4 bases and J by 4 bases, 9 bases remained unmatched. The CDR3 length is 15 residues. Germline CDR1 and CDR2: MNHNS and SASEGT. The CDR3 is CASSGLTGSSETQYF. The DNA of the CDR3 is TGTGCCAGCAGTGGGTTGACAGGGTCATCAGAGACCCAGTACTTC.

The chain carries TRBV16 and TRBJ2-7, with 8 nucleotides matching TRBD1. Trimming cost V 5 bases and J 0 bases; bases outside gene matches: 3. CDR3 length: 14 residues. Germline V gene data show CDR1 as KGHSY and CDR2 as FQNENV. CDR3 protein: CASSEGQGSYEQYF. The CDR3 nucleotides are TGTGCCAGCAGCGAAGGACAGGGCTCCTACGAGCAGTACTTC.

This clone was picked up one time. This chain connects TRBV7-8 to TRBJ2-1, with a weak D call TRBD2 (6 bases). CDR1 is SGHVS, CDR2 FQNEAQ, per germline. V was pared by 2 bases and J by 3 bases, with 20 bases between. The CDR3 consists of 18 residues. The CDR3 nucleotides are TGTGCCAGCAGCTTACTCCAACCGGGTGGGAGGAGCTACAATGAGCAGTTCTTC. Protein: CASSLLQPGGRSYNEQFF.

The chain has TRBV5-1 and TRBJ2-2, with 9 bases aligning to TRBD2. J was trimmed by 5 bases and V by 2 bases; bases with no gene match: 4. Germline V gene lookup returns CDR1 SGHRS and CDR2 YFSETQ. The CDR3 is 15 residues long. This CDR3 reads CASSLPSGGTGELFF. The CDR3 region has the DNA TGCGCCAGCAGCTTACCCAGCGGGGGGACCGGGGAGCTGTTTTTT.

V gene TRBV5-1 combines with J gene TRBJ2-7, with D maybe TRBD1 (7 bases). Trimming cost V 4 bases and J 2 bases, with 13 bases left between them. Germline-derived CDR1 and CDR2 are SGHRS and YFSETQ. CDR3 length equals 14 residues. CDR3 in DNA: TGCGCCAGCAGCCTACAGGGGACTGCCTACGAGCAGTACTTC. This encodes CASSLQGTAYEQYF.

The rearrangement links TRBV29-1 to TRBJ1-1, with D possibly TRBD1 on 5 matching bases. Deletions cut 2 bases from V and 3 bases from J, with 10 bases between. The CDR3 extends over 13 amino acids. Germline loops: CDR1 SQVTM, CDR2 ANQGSEA. The CDR3 protein is CSVERGLDTEAFF. CDR3 DNA sequence: TGCAGCGTTGAAAGGGGTTTGGACACTGAAGCTTTCTTT.

The V call is TRBV7-9, the J call TRBJ1-1; D is uncertain. Trimming left V 1 base short and J 8 bases short, with 11 bases between. Germline V gene lookup returns CDR1 SEHNR and CDR2 FQNEAQ (reference sequence). The CDR3 runs 13 residues. CDR3 DNA sequence: TGTGCCAGCAGCTTAGGTGGGGAGTTAGAAGCTTTCTTT. Amino acid sequence: CASSLGGELEAFF.